The 22 T cell receptor beta chains given below trace back to one sample, sequenced in a study of T cells in tuberculosis. Sorting used thawed, overnight-rested PBMC stained with anti-CD3, a viability dye and GMM-loaded CD1B tetramer. The CD1B tetramers carried C32 glucose monomycolate purified from Rhodococcus equi. Using immunoSEQ multiplex PCR, the repertoire was profiled, and TCRdb retains in-frame clones only, with some absent. The sample lists around 50,000 clones; around 90% were seen once. The source material was CD1b-GMM tetramer-negative cells sorted from PBMCs. The receptors were gathered from an adult woman with latent tuberculosis.

The V gene is TRBV6-6, the J gene TRBJ2-2, with D possibly TRBD1 on 5 matching bases. The CDR3 spans 15 residues. Trimming took 0 bases from V and 2 from J, leaving 7 bases between them. Germline V gives CDR1 MNHNY, CDR2 SVGAGI (reference sequence). This chain's CDR3 is CASSYSTDNTGELFF. Written as DNA, the CDR3 is TGTGCCAGCAGTTACTCGACAGACAACACCGGGGAGCTGTTTTTT.

The rearrangement links TRBV7-3 to TRBJ2-1; no clear D. Germline loops: CDR1 SGHTA, CDR2 FQGTGA. The CDR3 runs to 15 residues. V was trimmed by 3 bases and J by 0 bases, leaving 9 bases between them. The CDR3 reads CASSLRGSSYNEQFF. The DNA of the CDR3 is TGTGCCAGCAGCTTGCGCGGAAGCTCCTACAATGAGCAGTTCTTC.

The chain employs TRBV4-3 and TRBJ2-3; 10 nucleotides align to TRBD2. Germline CDR1 LGHNA, CDR2 YSLEER. The CDR3 is made up of 17 amino acids. V lost 0 bases, J lost 5 bases, and 8 bases stayed unmatched. This chain's CDR3 is CASSQETSGAGRDTQYF. The CDR3 bases are TGCGCCAGCAGCCAAGAAACTAGCGGGGCCGGTCGAGATACGCAGTATTTT.

The chain employs TRBV28 and TRBJ2-7, with D unresolved. V shed 3 bases and J shed 9 bases, with 15 bases lying between them. CDR1 MDHEN and CDR2 SYDVKM come from the germline V gene. The CDR3 totals 13 residues. The CDR3 loop is CASSFRGTSGQYF. Written as DNA, the CDR3 is TGTGCCAGCAGTTTTCGCGGTACTTCGGGGCAGTACTTC.

This chain connects TRBV5-1 to TRBJ1-4; 7 bases are a match to TRBD1. V dropped 4 bases and J dropped 5; count of bases not matched to a gene: 8. The germline V gene has CDR1 SGHRS and CDR2 YFSETQ. The CDR3 totals 15 residues. The DNA of the CDR3 is TGCGCCAGCAGCCCCGGGACAGTGGGGAATGAAAAACTGTTTTTT. This sequence encodes CASSPGTVGNEKLFF.

DNA of the CDR3: TGTGCCAGCAGCCCCCTTATGGGGGGCTCCTATAATTCACCCCTCCACTTT. It specifies CASSPLMGGSYNSPLHF. The V gene is TRBV9, the J gene TRBJ1-6; D is perhaps TRBD1 (5 bases). V lost 4 bases and J lost 0, with 14 bases in between. The CDR3 runs to 17 residues. Germline-derived CDR1 and CDR2 are SGDLS and YYNGEE.

The chain recombines TRBV18 with TRBJ1-1; 9 nucleotides agree with TRBD1. With V trimmed by 3 bases and J by 4 bases, 6 bases remained unmatched. CDR3 length: 15 residues. Germline CDR1 is KGHSH and CDR2 is LQKENI. CDR3 in amino acids: CASSPSQGAGTEAFF. In nucleotides, the CDR3 is TGTGCCAGCTCACCCTCACAGGGGGCAGGCACTGAAGCTTTCTTT. The variable domain in full, with the rest retrieved from reference TRBV18 and TRBJ1-1, is NAGVMQNPRHLVRRRGQEARLRCSPMKGHSHVYWYRQLPEEGLKFMVYLQKENIIDESGMPKERFSAEFPKEGPSILRIQQVVRGDSAAYFCASSPSQGAGTEAFFGQGTRLTVV.

The V call is TRBV5-1, the J call TRBJ1-2; perhaps TRBD1 as D (5 bases). Germline lookup yields CDR1 SGHRS and CDR2 YFSETQ. The CDR3 loop spans 19 amino acids. V lost 0 bases and J 0 bases, leaving 21 bases between the germline ends. CDR3 bases: TGCGCCAGCAGCTTGGGCCCCCCAGGGTTAGCGGCCGCTAACTATGGCTACACCTTC. This translates into CASSLGPPGLAAANYGYTF.

The chain links TRBV21-1 to TRBJ2-7; TRBD1, the table's D call, lacks a check against the DNA. TRBV21-1 corresponds to a pseudogene. The CDR3 spans 16 residues. CDR3 nucleotides: TGTGCCAGCAGGAAACTTTTATGGGGGCTGACCTACGAGCAGTACTTC. Amino acid sequence: CASRKLLWGLTYEQYF.

The chain employs TRBV7-2 and TRBJ2-5; 8 bases are a match to TRBD2. J was trimmed by 0 bases and V by 5 bases; bases with no gene match: 5. CDR3 size: 15 residues. The V gene's germline CDR1 is SGHTA and CDR2 FQGNSA. In DNA, the CDR3 is TGTGCCAGCAGCACAAGCGGGGGCCACCAAGAGACCCAGTACTTC. Encoded protein: CASSTSGGHQETQYF.

A word on this clone: At the DNA level, this CDR3 is encoded by other sequences in the same sample as well. The chain joins TRBV2 to TRBJ2-5, with D possibly TRBD2 on 5 matching bases. Deletions cut 6 bases from V and 1 base from J, with 15 bases between. Germline V gene sequence: CDR1 SNHLY, CDR2 FYNNEI. There are 15 residues in the CDR3. CDR3: CASRRGPRGQETQYF. The DNA of the CDR3 is TGTGCCAGCAGACGCGGGCCCCGGGGCCAAGAGACCCAGTACTTC.

This clone has only a few counts. The chain employs TRBV9 and TRBJ2-6; D uncertain. Deletions cut 4 bases from V and 0 bases from J, with 14 bases between. This CDR3 contains 17 residues. CDR1 and CDR2 from the germline V gene are SGDLS and YYNGEE. In DNA form, the CDR3 reads TGTGCCAGCAGCCCAGGTGGCCACTTCTCTGGGGCCAACGTCCTGACTTTC. Its translation is CASSPGGHFSGANVLTF. The variable domain in full, with the rest retrieved from reference TRBV9 and TRBJ2-6, is DSGVTQTPKHLITATGQRVTLRCSPRSGDLSVYWYQQSLDQGLQFLIQYYNGEERAKGNILERFSAQQFPDLHSELNLSSLELGDSALYFCASSPGGHFSGANVLTFGAGSRLTVL.

The chain carries TRBV30 and TRBJ2-3; D perhaps matches TRBD2 (6 bases). Trimming stripped 2 bases from V and 5 bases from J, with 8 bases between. The length of the CDR3 is 12 residues. CDR1 and CDR2 (germline): GTSNPN, SVGIG (reference sequence). CDR3 nucleotides: TGTGCCTGGAGTCCGGGGGAAGATACGCAGTATTTT. It encodes CAWSPGEDTQYF.

This chain joins TRBV7-8 and TRBJ2-5; 9 bases align to TRBD2. J was trimmed by 2 bases and V by 1 base; bases with no gene match: 5. In germline, CDR1 is SGHVS, CDR2 FQNEAQ. This CDR3 spans 16 amino acids. CDR3: CASSLVGRGGQETQYF. CDR3 sequence (DNA): TGTGCCAGCAGCTTAGTGGGGCGGGGGGGACAAGAGACCCAGTACTTC.

This clone occurred once. This sequence joins TRBV27 and TRBJ1-1; 9 nucleotides align to TRBD1. The CDR3 has 15 residues. Unmatched junction bases numbered 3, after V lost 3 bases and J lost 1 base. CDR1 and CDR2 from the germline V gene are MNHEY and SMNVEV (reference sequence). CDR3 in amino acids: CASSFATGGNTEAFF. CDR3 in DNA: TGTGCCAGCAGTTTCGCGACAGGGGGGAACACTGAAGCTTTCTTT.

V gene TRBV5-6 combines with J gene TRBJ2-1; TRBD2 aligns across 14 bases. The V and J ends lost 9 bases and 3 bases, in that order; junction bases with no gene match: 8. CDR3 size: 16 residues. CDR1 is SGHDT and CDR2 is YYEEEE in the germline V gene. The CDR3 DNA reads TGTGCCATAGATGGGACTAGCGGGAGTGGCTACAATGAGCAGTTCTTC. Protein: CAIDGTSGSGYNEQFF. The full variable domain, its missing parts supplied by reference TRBV5-6 and TRBJ2-1, is DAGVTQSPTHLIKTRGQQVTLRCSPKSGHDTVSWYQQALGQGPQFIFQYYEEEERQRGNFPDRFSGHQFPNYSSELNVNALLLGDSALYLCAIDGTSGSGYNEQFFGPGTRLTVL.

The CDR3 protein is CASTPGGQKQFF. CDR3 bases: TGTGCCAGCACCCCAGGTGGGCAGAAGCAGTTCTTC. V and J are TRBV27 and TRBJ2-1; D unresolved. Per the germline V gene, CDR1 is MNHEY and CDR2 is SMNVEV (reference sequence). CDR3 length: 12 residues. With 7 bases removed from V and 11 bases from J, the gap between germline ends came to 15 bases.

The rearrangement joins TRBV6-5 to TRBJ1-3; 9 bases fit TRBD1. From germline, CDR1 is MNHEY and CDR2 SVGAGI. Trimming removed 5 bases from V and 5 bases from J; junction bases left unmatched: 10. CDR3 length: 16 residues. DNA for the CDR3: TGTGCCAGCAGTAACTACCCCGGGACAGGGAGAAACACCATATATTTT. Its translation is CASSNYPGTGRNTIYF.

J is TRBJ2-7 and V is TRBV12-5; TRBD2 agrees at 8 bases. The CDR3 runs 15 residues. V dropped 6 bases and J dropped 4; count of bases not matched to a gene: 11. The germline gives CDR1 LGHNT, CDR2 FRNRAP. CDR3 amino acids: CASGPRTSSPYEQYF. The CDR3 DNA follows: TGTGCTAGTGGGCCCAGGACTAGCTCCCCGTACGAGCAGTACTTC.

The chain links TRBV6-6 to TRBJ2-1, with D possibly matching TRBD2 (6 bases). Germline V CDR1 and CDR2: MNHNY, SVGAGI (reference sequence). Trimming shortened V by 7 bases and J by 0 bases, and 16 bases separated the two germline ends. The CDR3 has 16 amino acids. This CDR3 is CASMLEGSLSYNEQFF. CDR3 bases: TGTGCCAGCATGTTGGAGGGTTCCCTCTCCTACAATGAGCAGTTCTTC.

The V gene is TRBV5-1, the J gene TRBJ2-1; the match to TRBD2 covers 8 bases. Germline CDR1 reads SGHRS; CDR2 reads YFSETQ. The CDR3 is made up of 15 amino acids. The V and J ends lost 3 bases and 3 bases, in that order; junction bases with no gene match: 5. This CDR3 reads CASSSAGTSYNEQFF. CDR3 bases: TGCGCCAGCAGCTCAGCCGGGACTAGCTACAATGAGCAGTTCTTC.

The chain joins TRBV18 to TRBJ1-1; TRBD1 matches 9 bases. Germline V gene data show CDR1 as KGHSH and CDR2 as LQKENI. With 3 bases clipped from V and 0 bases from J, the junction kept 5 bases outside the gene matches. The CDR3 sequence is 16 residues long. This CDR3 reads CASSPQQGAMNTEAFF. DNA for the CDR3: TGTGCCAGCTCACCTCAACAGGGGGCCATGAACACTGAAGCTTTCTTT.